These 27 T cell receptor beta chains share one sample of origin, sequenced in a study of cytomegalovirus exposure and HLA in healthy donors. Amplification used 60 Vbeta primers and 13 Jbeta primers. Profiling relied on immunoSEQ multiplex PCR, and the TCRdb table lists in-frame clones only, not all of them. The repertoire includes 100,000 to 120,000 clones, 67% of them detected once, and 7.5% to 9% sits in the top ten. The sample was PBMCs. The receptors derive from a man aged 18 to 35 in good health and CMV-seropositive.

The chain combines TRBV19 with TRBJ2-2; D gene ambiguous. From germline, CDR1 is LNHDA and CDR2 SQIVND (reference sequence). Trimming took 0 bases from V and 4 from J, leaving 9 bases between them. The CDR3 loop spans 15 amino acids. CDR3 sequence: CASSIEERSTGELFF. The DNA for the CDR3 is TGTGCCAGTAGTATAGAGGAAAGGAGCACCGGGGAGCTGTTTTTT.

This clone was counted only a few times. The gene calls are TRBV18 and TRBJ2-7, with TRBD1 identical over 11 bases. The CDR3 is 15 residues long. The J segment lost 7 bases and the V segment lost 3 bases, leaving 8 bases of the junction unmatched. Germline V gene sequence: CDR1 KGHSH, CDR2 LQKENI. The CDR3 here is CASSPKGQGAGEQYF. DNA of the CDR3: TGTGCCAGCTCACCCAAAGGACAGGGGGCGGGTGAGCAGTACTTC.

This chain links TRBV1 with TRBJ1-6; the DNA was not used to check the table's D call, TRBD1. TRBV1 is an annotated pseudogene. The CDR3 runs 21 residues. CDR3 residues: CTSSRDHDREEKSSYNSPLHF. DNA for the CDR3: TGCACCAGCAGCCGGGATCACGACAGGGAGGAAAAGAGCTCCTATAATTCACCCCTCCACTTT.

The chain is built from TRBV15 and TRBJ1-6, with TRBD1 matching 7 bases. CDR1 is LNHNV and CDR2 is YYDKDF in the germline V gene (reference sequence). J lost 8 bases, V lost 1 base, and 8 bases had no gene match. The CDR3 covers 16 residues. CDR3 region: CATSRGTGAGDSPLHF. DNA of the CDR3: TGTGCCACCAGCAGAGGCACAGGGGCCGGCGATTCACCCCTCCACTTT.

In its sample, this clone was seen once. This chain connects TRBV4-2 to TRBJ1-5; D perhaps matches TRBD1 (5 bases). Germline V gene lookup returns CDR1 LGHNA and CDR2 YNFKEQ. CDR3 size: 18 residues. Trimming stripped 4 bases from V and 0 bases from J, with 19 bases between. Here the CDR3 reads CASSPRGGLGGSNQPQHF. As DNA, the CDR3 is TGTGCCAGCAGCCCCCGGGGAGGGCTGGGGGGTAGCAATCAGCCCCAGCATTTT.

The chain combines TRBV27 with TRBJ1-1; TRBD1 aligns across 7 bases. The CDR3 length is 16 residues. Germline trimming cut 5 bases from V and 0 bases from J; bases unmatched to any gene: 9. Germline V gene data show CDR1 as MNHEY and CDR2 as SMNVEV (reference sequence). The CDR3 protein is CASSGQTGYMNTEAFF. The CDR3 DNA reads TGTGCCAGCAGTGGGCAGACAGGGTACATGAACACTGAAGCTTTCTTT.

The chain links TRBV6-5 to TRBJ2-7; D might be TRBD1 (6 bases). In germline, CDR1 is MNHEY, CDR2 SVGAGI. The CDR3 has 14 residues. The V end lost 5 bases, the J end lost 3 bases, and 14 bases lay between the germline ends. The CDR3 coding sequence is TGTGCCAGCAGTGAGACGGACAGATACTACGAGCAGTACTTC. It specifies CASSETDRYYEQYF.

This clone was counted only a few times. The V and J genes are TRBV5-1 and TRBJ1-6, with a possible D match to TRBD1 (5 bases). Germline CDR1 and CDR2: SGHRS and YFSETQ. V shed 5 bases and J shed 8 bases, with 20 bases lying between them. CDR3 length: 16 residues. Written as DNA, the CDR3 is TGCGCCAGCAGGCCGCAAGGAGGGACCGGGGATTCACCCCTCCACTTT. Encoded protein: CASRPQGGTGDSPLHF.

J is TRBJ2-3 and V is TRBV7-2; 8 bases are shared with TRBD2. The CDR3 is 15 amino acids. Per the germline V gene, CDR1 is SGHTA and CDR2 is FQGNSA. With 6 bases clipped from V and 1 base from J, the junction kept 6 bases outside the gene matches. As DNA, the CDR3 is TGTGCCAGCAGGAAGAATAGCGGGGGCACAGATACGCAGTATTTT. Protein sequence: CASRKNSGGTDTQYF.

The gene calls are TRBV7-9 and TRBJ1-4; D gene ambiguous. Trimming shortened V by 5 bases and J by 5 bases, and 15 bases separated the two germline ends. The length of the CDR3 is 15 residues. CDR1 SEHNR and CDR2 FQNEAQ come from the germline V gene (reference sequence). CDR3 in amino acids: CASSPIRGPNEKLFF. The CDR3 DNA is TGTGCCAGCAGCCCGATACGCGGTCCGAATGAAAAACTGTTTTTT.

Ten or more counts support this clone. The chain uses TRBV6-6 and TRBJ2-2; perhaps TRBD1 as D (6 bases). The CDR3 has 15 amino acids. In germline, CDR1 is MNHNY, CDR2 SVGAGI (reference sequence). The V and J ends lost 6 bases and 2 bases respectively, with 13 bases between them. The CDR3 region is CASREMTGNTGELFF. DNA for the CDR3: TGTGCCAGCAGAGAAATGACAGGAAACACCGGGGAGCTGTTTTTT.

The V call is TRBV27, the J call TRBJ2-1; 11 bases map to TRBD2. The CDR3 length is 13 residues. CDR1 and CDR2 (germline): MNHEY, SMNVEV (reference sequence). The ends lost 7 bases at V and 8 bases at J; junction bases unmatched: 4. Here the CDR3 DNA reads TGTGCCAGCATTCGACTAGCGGGGCATGAGCAGTTCTTC. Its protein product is CASIRLAGHEQFF.

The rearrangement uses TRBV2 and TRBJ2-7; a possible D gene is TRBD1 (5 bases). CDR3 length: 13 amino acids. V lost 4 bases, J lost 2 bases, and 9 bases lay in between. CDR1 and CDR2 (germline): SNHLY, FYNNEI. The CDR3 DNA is TGTGCCAGCAGTGTAGGGGCCCCCTACGAGCAGTACTTC. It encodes CASSVGAPYEQYF. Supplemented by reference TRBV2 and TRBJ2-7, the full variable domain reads EPEVTQTPSHQVTQMGQEVILRCVPISNHLYFYWYRQILGQKVEFLVSFYNNEISEKSEIFDDQFSVERPDGSNFTLKIRSTKLEDSAMYFCASSVGAPYEQYFGPGTRLTVT.

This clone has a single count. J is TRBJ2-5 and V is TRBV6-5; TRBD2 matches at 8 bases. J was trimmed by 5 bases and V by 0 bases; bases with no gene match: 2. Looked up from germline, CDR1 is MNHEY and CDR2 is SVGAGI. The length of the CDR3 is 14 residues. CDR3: CASSYSTGGETQYF. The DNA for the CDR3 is TGTGCCAGCAGTTACTCGACGGGGGGGGAGACCCAGTACTTC.

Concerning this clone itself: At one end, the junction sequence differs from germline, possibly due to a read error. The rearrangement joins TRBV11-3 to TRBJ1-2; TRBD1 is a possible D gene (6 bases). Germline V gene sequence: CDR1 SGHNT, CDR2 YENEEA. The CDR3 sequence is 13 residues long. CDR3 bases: TGTGCCAGCAGCAAATCAAACCCACAGGGAGAAGCCTTC. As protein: CASSKSNPQGEAF.

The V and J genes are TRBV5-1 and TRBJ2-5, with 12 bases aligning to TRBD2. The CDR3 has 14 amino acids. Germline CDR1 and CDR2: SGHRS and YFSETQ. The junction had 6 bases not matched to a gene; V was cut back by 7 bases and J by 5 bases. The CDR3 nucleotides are TGCGCCAGCGGAAGACTAGCGGGGGTTGAGACCCAGTACTTC. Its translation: CASGRLAGVETQYF.

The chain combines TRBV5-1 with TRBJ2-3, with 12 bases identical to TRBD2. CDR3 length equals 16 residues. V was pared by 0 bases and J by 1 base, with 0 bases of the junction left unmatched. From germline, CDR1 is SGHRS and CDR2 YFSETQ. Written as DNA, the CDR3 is TGCGCCAGCAGCTTGGCTAGCGGGGGGGGCACAGATACGCAGTATTTT. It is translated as CASSLASGGGTDTQYF.

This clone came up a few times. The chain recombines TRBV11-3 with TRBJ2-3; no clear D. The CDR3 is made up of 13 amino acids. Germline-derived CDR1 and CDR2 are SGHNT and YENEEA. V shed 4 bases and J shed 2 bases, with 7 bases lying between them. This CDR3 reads CASSSDNTDTQYF. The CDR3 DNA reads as TGTGCCAGCAGCTCAGACAACACAGATACGCAGTATTTT.

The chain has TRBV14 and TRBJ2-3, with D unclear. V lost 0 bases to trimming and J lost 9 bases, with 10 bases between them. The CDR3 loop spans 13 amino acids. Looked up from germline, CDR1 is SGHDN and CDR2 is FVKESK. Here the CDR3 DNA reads TGTGCCAGCAGCCAAGACCCAGGCCAGACGCAGTATTTT. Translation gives CASSQDPGQTQYF. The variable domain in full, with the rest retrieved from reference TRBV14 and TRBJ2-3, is EAGVTQFPSHSVIEKGQTVTLRCDPISGHDNLYWYRRVMGKEIKFLLHFVKESKQDESGMPNNRFLAERTGGTYSTLKVQPAELEDSGVYFCASSQDPGQTQYFGPGTRLTVL.

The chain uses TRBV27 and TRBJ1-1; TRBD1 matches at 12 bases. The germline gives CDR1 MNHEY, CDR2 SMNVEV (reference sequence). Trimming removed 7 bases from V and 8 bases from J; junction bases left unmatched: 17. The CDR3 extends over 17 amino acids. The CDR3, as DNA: TGTGCCAGCAACCCCCTCTTTGCCGGGACAGGGGGCATGGAAGCTTTCTTT. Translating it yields CASNPLFAGTGGMEAFF.

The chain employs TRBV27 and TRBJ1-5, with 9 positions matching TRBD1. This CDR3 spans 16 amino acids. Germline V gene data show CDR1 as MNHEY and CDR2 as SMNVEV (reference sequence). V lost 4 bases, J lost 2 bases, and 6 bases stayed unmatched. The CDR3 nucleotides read TGTGCCAGCAGTTCCAACAGGGGGCAAGGCAATCAGCCCCAGCATTTT. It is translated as CASSSNRGQGNQPQHF.

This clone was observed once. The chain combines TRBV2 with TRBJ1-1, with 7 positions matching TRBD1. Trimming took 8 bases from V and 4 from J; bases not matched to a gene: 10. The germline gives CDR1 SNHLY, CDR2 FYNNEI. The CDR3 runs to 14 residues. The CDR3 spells CASQTGSGLTEAFF. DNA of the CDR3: TGTGCCAGCCAGACAGGGTCGGGTCTCACTGAAGCTTTCTTT. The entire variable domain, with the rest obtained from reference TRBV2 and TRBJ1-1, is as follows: EPEVTQTPSHQVTQMGQEVILRCVPISNHLYFYWYRQILGQKVEFLVSFYNNEISEKSEIFDDQFSVERPDGSNFTLKIRSTKLEDSAMYFCASQTGSGLTEAFFGQGTRLTVV.

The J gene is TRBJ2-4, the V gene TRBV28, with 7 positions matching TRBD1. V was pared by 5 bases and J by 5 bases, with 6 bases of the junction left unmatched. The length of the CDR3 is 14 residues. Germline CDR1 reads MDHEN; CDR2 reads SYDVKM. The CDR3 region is CASSLTGVENIQYF. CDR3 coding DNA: TGTGCCAGCAGTCTCACAGGGGTGGAAAACATTCAGTACTTC.

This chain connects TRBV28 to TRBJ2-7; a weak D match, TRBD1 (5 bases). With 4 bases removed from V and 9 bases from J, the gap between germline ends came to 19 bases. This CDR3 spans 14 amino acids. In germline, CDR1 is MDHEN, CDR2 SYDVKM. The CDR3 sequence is CASSSSTPGKVQYV. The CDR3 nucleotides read TGTGCCAGCAGTTCCTCAACCCCAGGGAAGGTGCAGTACGTC.

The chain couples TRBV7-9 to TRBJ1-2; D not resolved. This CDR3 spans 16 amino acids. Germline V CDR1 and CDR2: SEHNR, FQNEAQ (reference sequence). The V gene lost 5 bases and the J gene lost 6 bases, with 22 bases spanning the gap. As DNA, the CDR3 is TGTGCCAGCAGCCAACTCGAAGGCCCGTATCGGGATGGCTACACCTTC. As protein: CASSQLEGPYRDGYTF.

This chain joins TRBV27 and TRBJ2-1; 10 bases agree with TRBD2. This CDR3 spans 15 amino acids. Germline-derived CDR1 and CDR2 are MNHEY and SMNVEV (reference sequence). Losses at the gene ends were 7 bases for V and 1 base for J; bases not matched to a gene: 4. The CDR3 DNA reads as TGTGCCAGCAAAACTAGCGGGGTTTCCTACAATGAGCAGTTCTTC. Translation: CASKTSGVSYNEQFF.

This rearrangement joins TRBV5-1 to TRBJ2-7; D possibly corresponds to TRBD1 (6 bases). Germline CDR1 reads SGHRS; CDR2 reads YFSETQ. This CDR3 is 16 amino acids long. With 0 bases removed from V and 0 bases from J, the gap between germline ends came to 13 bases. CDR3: CASSLGEGGNSYEQYF. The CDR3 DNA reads TGCGCCAGCAGCTTGGGGGAAGGGGGAAACTCCTACGAGCAGTACTTC.